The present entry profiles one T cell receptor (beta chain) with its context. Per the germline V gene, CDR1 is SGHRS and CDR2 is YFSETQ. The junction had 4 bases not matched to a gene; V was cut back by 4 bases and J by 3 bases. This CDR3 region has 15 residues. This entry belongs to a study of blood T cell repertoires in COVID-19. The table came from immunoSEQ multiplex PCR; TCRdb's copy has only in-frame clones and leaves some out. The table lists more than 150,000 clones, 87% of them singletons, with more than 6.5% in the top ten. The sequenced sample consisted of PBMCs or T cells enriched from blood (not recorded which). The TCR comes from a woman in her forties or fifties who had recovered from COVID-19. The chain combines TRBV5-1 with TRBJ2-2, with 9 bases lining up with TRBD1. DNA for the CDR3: TGCGCCAGCAGCCCCCGGACAGGGGACACCGGGGAGCTGTTTTTT. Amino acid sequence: CASSPRTGDTGELFF.